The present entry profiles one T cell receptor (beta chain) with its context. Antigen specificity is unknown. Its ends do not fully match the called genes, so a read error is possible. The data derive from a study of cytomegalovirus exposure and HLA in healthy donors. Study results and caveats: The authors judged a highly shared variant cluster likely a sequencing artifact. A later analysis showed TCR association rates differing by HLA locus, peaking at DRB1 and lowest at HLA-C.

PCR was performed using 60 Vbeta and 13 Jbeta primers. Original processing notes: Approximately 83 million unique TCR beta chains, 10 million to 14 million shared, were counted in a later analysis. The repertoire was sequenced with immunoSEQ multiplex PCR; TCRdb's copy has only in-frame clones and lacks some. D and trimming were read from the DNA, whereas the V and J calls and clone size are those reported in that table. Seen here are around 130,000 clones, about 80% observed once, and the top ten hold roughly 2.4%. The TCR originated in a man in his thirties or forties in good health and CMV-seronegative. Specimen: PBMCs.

For the CDR3, the DNA is TGTGCCAGCAGTTACTTACGCAGCGCGAGCTATGGCTACCCCTTC. Its translation: CASSYLRSASYGYPF. The rearrangement joins TRBV6-5 to TRBJ1-2; no firm D call. Per the germline V gene, CDR1 is MNHEY and CDR2 is SVGAGI. The CDR3 length is 15 residues.